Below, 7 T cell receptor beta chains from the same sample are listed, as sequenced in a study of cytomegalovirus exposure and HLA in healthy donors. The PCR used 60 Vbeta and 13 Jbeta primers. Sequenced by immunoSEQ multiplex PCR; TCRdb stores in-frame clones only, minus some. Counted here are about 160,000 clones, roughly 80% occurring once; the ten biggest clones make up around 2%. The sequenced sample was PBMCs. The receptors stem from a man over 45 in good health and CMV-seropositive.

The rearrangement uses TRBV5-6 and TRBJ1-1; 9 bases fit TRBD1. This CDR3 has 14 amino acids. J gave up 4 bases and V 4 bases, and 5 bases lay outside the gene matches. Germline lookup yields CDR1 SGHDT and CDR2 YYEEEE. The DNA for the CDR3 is TGTGCCAGCAGCAGCACAGGGGGCATCACTGAAGCTTTCTTT. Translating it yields CASSSTGGITEAFF.

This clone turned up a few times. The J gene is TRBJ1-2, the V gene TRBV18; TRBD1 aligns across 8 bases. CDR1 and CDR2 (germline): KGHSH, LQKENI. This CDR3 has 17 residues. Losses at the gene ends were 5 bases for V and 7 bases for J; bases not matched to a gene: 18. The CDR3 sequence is CASSNSLLHDRGVGYTF. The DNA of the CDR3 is TGTGCCAGCTCAAACTCTCTTCTTCACGACAGGGGAGTTGGCTACACCTTC.

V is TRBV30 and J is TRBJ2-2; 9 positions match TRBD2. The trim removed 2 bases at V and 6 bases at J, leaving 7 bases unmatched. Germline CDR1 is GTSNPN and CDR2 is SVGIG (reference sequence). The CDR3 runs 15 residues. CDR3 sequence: CAWSRLAGTAGELFF. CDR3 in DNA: TGTGCCTGGAGTAGGCTAGCGGGGACGGCCGGGGAGCTGTTTTTT. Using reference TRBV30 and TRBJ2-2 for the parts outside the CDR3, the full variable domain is SQTIHQWPATLVQPVGSPLSLECTVEGTSNPNLYWYRQAAGRGLQLLFYSVGIGQISSEVPQNLSASRPQDRQFILSSKKLLLSDSGFYLCAWSRLAGTAGELFFGEGSRLTVL.

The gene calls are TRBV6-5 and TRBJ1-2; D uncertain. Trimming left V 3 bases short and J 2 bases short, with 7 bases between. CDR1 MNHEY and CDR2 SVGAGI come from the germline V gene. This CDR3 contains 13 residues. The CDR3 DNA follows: TGTGCCAGCAGTTATCCTCAGAACTATGGCTACACCTTC. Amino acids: CASSYPQNYGYTF.

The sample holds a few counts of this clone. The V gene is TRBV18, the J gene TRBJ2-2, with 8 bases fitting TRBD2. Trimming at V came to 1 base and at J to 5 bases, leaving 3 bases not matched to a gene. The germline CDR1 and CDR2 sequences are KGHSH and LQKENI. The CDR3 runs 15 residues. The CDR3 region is CASSPQGTSTGELFF. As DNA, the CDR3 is TGTGCCAGCTCACCACAGGGGACTAGTACCGGGGAGCTGTTTTTT.

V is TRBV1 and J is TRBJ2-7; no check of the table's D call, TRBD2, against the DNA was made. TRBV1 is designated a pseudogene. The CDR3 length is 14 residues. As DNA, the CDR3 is TGCACCAGCAGCCTCCACCACGGGGGGTCCGAGCAGTACTTC. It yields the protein CTSSLHHGGSEQYF.

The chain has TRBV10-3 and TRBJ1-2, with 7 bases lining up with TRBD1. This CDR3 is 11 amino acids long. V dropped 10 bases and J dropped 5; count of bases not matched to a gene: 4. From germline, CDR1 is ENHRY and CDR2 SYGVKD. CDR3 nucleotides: TGTGCCACCCAGGGGGAATATGGCTACACCTTC. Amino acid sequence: CATQGEYGYTF.